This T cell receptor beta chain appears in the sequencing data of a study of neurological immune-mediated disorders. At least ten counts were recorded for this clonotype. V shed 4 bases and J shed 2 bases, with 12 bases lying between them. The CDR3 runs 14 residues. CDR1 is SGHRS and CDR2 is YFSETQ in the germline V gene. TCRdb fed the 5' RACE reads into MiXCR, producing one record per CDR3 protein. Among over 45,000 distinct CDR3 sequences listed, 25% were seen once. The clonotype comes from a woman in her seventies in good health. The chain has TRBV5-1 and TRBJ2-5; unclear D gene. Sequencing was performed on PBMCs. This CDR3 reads CASSRGRYQETQYF. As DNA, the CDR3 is TGCGCCAGCAGCCGCGGACGTTATCAAGAGACCCAGTACTTC.